Below are 3 T cell receptor beta chains sequenced from a single sample in a study of CD8+ T cells in alopecia areata. The treatment denotes: oral pan-JAK inhibitor, 5-10 mg twice daily. cDNA prepared by RNA extraction and subsequent reverse transcription served as the template for sequencing. The repertoire was sequenced with immunoSEQ multiplex PCR; TCRdb's copy has only in-frame clones and lacks some. The sample shows tens of thousands of clones, approximately 70% of them seen only once. The sample here was CD8+ T cells sorted from blood, taken around week 44, from a patient treated with tofacitinib. The receptors derive from a human donor with alopecia areata.

The J gene is TRBJ1-1, the V gene TRBV5-6, with D unclear. Germline values: CDR1 SGHDT, CDR2 YYEEEE. Trimming shortened V by 2 bases and J by 5 bases, and 4 bases separated the two germline ends. The CDR3 sequence is 11 residues long. The CDR3 sequence is CASSFETEAFF. The CDR3 coding sequence is TGTGCCAGCAGCTTCGAGACTGAAGCTTTCTTT. The full variable domain, in which reference TRBV5-6 and TRBJ1-1 provide the parts outside the CDR3, is DAGVTQSPTHLIKTRGQQVTLRCSPKSGHDTVSWYQQALGQGPQFIFQYYEEEERQRGNFPDRFSGHQFPNYSSELNVNALLLGDSALYLCASSFETEAFFGQGTRLTVV.

This clone was picked up one time. V is TRBV6-1 and J is TRBJ1-5, with D uncertain. CDR1 and CDR2 from the germline V gene are MNHNS and SASEGT. Trimming shortened V by 1 base and J by 5 bases, and 9 bases separated the two germline ends. This CDR3 spans 14 amino acids. This CDR3 reads CASSEVQIDQPQHF. CDR3 DNA: TGTGCCAGCAGTGAAGTTCAGATTGATCAGCCCCAGCATTTT.

The rearrangement joins TRBV7-2 to TRBJ2-1, with 12 positions matching TRBD2. The CDR3 is 16 residues long. From germline, CDR1 is SGHTA and CDR2 FQGNSA. Trimming removed 5 bases from V and 0 bases from J; junction bases left unmatched: 2. This chain's CDR3 is CASSAGLAGSYNEQFF. As DNA, the CDR3 is TGTGCCAGCAGCGCGGGACTAGCGGGCTCCTACAATGAGCAGTTCTTC.